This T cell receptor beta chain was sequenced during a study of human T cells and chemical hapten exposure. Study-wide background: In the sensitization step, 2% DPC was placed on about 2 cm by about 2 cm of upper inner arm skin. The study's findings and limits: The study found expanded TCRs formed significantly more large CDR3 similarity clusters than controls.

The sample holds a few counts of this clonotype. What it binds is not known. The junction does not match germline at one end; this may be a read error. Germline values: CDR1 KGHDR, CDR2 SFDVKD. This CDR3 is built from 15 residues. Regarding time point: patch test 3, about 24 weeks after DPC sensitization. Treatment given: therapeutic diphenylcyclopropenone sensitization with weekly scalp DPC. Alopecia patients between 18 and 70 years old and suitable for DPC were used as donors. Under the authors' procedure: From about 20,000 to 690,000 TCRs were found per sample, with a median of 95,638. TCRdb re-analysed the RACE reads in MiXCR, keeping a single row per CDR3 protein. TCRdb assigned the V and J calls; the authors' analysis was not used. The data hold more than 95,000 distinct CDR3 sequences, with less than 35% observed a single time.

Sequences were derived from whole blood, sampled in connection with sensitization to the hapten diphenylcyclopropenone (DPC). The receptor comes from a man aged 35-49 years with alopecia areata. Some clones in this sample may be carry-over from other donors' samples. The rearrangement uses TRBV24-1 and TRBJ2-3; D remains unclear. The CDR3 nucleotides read TGTGCCGCCAGTGATTTCATAGGACCCACAGATACGCAGTATTTT. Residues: CAASDFIGPTDTQYF.